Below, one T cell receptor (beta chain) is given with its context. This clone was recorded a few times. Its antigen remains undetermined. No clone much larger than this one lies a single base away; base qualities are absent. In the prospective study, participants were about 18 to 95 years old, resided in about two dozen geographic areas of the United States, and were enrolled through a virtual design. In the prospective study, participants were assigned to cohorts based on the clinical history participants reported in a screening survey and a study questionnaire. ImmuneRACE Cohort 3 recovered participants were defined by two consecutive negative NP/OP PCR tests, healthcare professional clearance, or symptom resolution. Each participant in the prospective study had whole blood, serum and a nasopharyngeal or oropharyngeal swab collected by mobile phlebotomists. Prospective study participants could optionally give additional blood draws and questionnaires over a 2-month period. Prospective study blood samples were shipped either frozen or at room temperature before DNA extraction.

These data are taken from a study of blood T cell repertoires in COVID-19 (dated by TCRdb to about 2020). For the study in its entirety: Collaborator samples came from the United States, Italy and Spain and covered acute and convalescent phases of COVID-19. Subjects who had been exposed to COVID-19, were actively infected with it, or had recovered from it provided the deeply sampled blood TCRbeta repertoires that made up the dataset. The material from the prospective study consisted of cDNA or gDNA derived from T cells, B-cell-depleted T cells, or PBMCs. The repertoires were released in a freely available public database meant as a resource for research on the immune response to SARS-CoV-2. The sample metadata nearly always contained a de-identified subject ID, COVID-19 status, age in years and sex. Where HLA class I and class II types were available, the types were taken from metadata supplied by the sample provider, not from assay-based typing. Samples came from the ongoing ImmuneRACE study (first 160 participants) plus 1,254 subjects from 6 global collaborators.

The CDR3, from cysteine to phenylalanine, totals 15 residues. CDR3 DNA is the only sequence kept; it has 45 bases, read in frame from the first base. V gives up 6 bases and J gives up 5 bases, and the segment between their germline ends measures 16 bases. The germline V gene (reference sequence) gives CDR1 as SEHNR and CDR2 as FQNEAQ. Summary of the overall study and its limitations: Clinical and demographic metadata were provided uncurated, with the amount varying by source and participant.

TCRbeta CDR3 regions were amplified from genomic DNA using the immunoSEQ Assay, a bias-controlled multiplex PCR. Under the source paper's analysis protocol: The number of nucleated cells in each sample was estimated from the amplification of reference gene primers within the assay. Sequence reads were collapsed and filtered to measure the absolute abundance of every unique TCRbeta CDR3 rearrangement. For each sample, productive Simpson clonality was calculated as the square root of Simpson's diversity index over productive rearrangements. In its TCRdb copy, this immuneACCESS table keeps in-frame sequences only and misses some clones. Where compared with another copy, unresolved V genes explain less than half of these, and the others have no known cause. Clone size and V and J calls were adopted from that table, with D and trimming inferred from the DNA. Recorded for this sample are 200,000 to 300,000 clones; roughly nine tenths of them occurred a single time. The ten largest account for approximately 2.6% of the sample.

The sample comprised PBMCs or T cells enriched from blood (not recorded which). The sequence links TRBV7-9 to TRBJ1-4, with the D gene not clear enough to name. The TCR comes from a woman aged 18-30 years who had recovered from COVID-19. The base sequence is TGTGCCAGCAGGGAACGGACTGAGGGAAATGAAAAACTGTTTTTT. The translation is CASRERTEGNEKLFF.